One sample yielded the 26 T cell receptor beta chains listed below, sequenced in a study of blood T cell repertoires in COVID-19. This table comes from immunoSEQ multiplex PCR, and its TCRdb copy is limited to in-frame clones, with some not included. Among approximately 140,000 clones, roughly 84% were seen once, and the ten largest hold 8.5% to 9%. Sequencing used peripheral blood. These receptors originate from a man aged 25-45 years with COVID-19, enrolled during active disease.

The chain uses TRBV6-2 or TRBV6-3 and TRBJ2-7; 8 nucleotides line up with TRBD1. The germline CDR1 and CDR2 sequences are MNHEY and SVGEGT. V shed 6 bases and J 6 bases; nucleotides not matched to a gene: 10. The CDR3 sequence is 14 residues long. Here the CDR3 reads CASSPTGQVGEQYF. For the CDR3, the DNA is TGTGCCAGCAGCCCCACGGGACAGGTCGGCGAGCAGTACTTC.

The chain couples TRBV28 to TRBJ1-1; TRBD1 matches 7 bases. The germline gives CDR1 MDHEN, CDR2 SYDVKM. This CDR3 is 13 amino acids long. After removal of 8 bases from V and 5 bases from J, the junction contained 8 bases not matched to a gene. CDR3 region: CASRSTGKTEAFF. In nucleotides, the CDR3 is TGTGCCAGCCGATCGACAGGGAAAACTGAAGCTTTCTTT.

This clone showed up just a few times. The rearrangement uses TRBV27 and TRBJ2-7; 8 bases agree with TRBD2. The germline V gene has CDR1 MNHEY and CDR2 SMNVEV (reference sequence). The V segment lost 5 bases and the J segment 5 bases; nucleotides outside the gene matches: 5. The CDR3 is 13 residues long. CDR3 in DNA: TGTGCCAGCAGTGCCCGGGAGGGCGACGAGCAGTACTTC. Translated, it gives CASSAREGDEQYF.

Worth noting for this clone: Distinct nucleotide sequences in the sample also encode this CDR3. This chain uses TRBV28 with TRBJ2-5; D is ambiguous. The V gene's germline CDR1 is MDHEN and CDR2 SYDVKM. The CDR3 extends over 13 amino acids. Trimming shortened V by 3 bases and J by 2 bases, and 7 bases separated the two germline ends. CDR3: CASSFRQQETQYF. CDR3 in DNA: TGTGCCAGCAGTTTCCGCCAGCAAGAGACCCAGTACTTC.

This clone was observed a few times. DNA for the CDR3: TGTGCCAGCAGCCCCGATGGACTAGCGGGAGACTACGAGCAGTACTTC. Its translation is CASSPDGLAGDYEQYF. V is TRBV11-2 and J is TRBJ2-7, with 13 bases that match TRBD2. V lost 5 bases, J lost 3 bases, and 7 bases stayed unmatched. Germline lookup yields CDR1 SGHAT and CDR2 FQNNGV. This CDR3 has 16 residues. Filled out from reference TRBV11-2 and TRBJ2-7, the complete variable domain reads EAGVAQSPRYKIIEKRQSVAFWCNPISGHATLYWYQQILGQGPKLLIQFQNNGVVDDSQLPKDRFSAERLKGVDSTLKIQPAKLEDSAVYLCASSPDGLAGDYEQYFGPGTRLTVT.

The J gene is TRBJ2-7, the V gene TRBV27, with D unresolved. This CDR3 spans 15 amino acids. V was clipped by 6 bases and J by 4 bases, with 19 bases between them. CDR1 and CDR2 (germline): MNHEY, SMNVEV (reference sequence). This CDR3 is CASRPLYSEPYEQYF. CDR3 coding DNA: TGTGCCAGCAGACCCTTATATTCGGAGCCGTACGAGCAGTACTTC.

The chain is built from TRBV9 and TRBJ2-3; 7 bases are a match to TRBD2. Germline CDR1 reads SGDLS; CDR2 reads YYNGEE. The ends lost 3 bases at V and 14 bases at J; junction bases unmatched: 12. The CDR3 spans 13 residues. This CDR3 reads CASSEGGREYLYF. CDR3 nucleotides: TGTGCCAGCAGCGAGGGTGGGCGGGAGTATTTGTATTTT.

This chain links TRBV3-1 (or the pseudogene TRBV3-2) with TRBJ2-3, with D maybe TRBD1 (5 bases). The germline V and J ends were trimmed by 3 bases and 3 bases, with 16 bases remaining between them. The CDR3 contains 16 residues. Germline values: CDR1 LGHDT, CDR2 YNNKEL (reference sequence). The CDR3 here is CASSHDRRRTTDTQYF. Here the CDR3 DNA reads TGTGCCAGCAGCCACGATCGACGACGGACAACAGATACGCAGTATTTT.

The genes are TRBV6-1 and TRBJ1-1; D remains unclear. Germline CDR1 reads MNHNS; CDR2 reads SASEGT. The CDR3 loop spans 13 amino acids. Trimming cost V 2 bases and J 0 bases, with 4 bases left between them. The CDR3 DNA reads as TGTGCCAGCAGTGAAACAATGAACACTGAAGCTTTCTTT. The encoded protein is CASSETMNTEAFF.

The chain uses TRBV6-1 and TRBJ1-5, with 10 positions matching TRBD1. The ends lost 3 bases at V and 6 bases at J; junction bases unmatched: 2. The length of the CDR3 is 14 residues. Germline CDR1 and CDR2: MNHNS and SASEGT. The CDR3 is CASSETGGGQPQHF. CDR3 in DNA: TGTGCCAGCAGTGAGACAGGGGGCGGTCAGCCCCAGCATTTT.

There are a few counts of this clone. The chain employs TRBV7-9 and TRBJ1-1; no clear D. Germline assignment: CDR1 SEHNR and CDR2 FQNEAQ (reference sequence). V was shortened by 4 bases and J by 0 bases, with 12 bases between the two germline ends. The length of the CDR3 is 15 residues. The CDR3 region is CASSSRSGVNTEAFF. CDR3 in DNA: TGTGCCAGCAGCTCAAGGAGTGGAGTGAACACTGAAGCTTTCTTT.

This chain joins TRBV2 and TRBJ1-1, with TRBD1 as a possible D gene (5 bases). Germline values: CDR1 SNHLY, CDR2 FYNNEI. Deletions cut 8 bases from V and 4 bases from J, with 14 bases between. This CDR3 is 13 amino acids long. This CDR3 is CASGPGWRTEAFF. The CDR3 nucleotides read TGTGCCAGCGGACCAGGGTGGCGCACTGAAGCTTTCTTT. The full variable domain, completed using reference TRBV2 and TRBJ1-1, is EPEVTQTPSHQVTQMGQEVILRCVPISNHLYFYWYRQILGQKVEFLVSFYNNEISEKSEIFDDQFSVERPDGSNFTLKIRSTKLEDSAMYFCASGPGWRTEAFFGQGTRLTVV.

This sequence joins TRBV6-5 and TRBJ2-2; D remains ambiguous. Trimming removed 5 bases from V and 2 bases from J, with 12 bases in between. The CDR3 is made up of 15 amino acids. Per the germline V gene, CDR1 is MNHEY and CDR2 is SVGAGI. The CDR3 here is CASSPVVANTGELFF. In DNA, the CDR3 is TGTGCCAGCAGTCCCGTTGTAGCCAACACCGGGGAGCTGTTTTTT.

This clone was observed once. The chain uses TRBV18 and TRBJ1-3; no reliable D call. This CDR3 has 15 amino acids. Looked up from germline, CDR1 is KGHSH and CDR2 is LQKENI. V was cut by 0 bases and J by 0 bases, with 6 bases left in between. CDR3 DNA: TGTGCCAGCTCACCACCGGGGAGCTCTGGAAACACCATATATTTT. Encoded protein: CASSPPGSSGNTIYF.

The rearrangement links TRBV6-6 to TRBJ1-1; 9 bases agree with TRBD1. Germline CDR1 is MNHNY and CDR2 is SVGAGI (reference sequence). This CDR3 comprises 13 residues. V lost 8 bases to trimming and J lost 1 base; unmatched junction nucleotides: 2. The CDR3 region is CASQGQGNTEAFF. CDR3 in DNA: TGTGCCAGCCAGGGACAGGGGAACACTGAAGCTTTCTTT.

The V call is TRBV28, the J call TRBJ2-1; D is uncertain. The V end was cut by 2 bases, the J end by 10 bases, with 6 bases between. This CDR3 has 11 amino acids. Germline CDR1 MDHEN, CDR2 SYDVKM. The chain's CDR3 is CASSLGREQFF. CDR3 nucleotides: TGTGCCAGCAGTTTAGGCAGAGAGCAGTTCTTC.

This clone was seen once. The gene calls are TRBV30 and TRBJ2-7; 9 nucleotides line up with TRBD2. CDR1 and CDR2 (germline): GTSNPN, SVGIG (reference sequence). V was pared by 0 bases and J by 7 bases, with 7 bases of the junction left unmatched. The CDR3 length is 14 residues. In DNA, the CDR3 is TGTGCCTGGAGTGTGGCGGGAGGGCCCGGGGAGCAGTACTTC. Its protein is CAWSVAGGPGEQYF.

The CDR3 region has the DNA TGTGCCAGCAGCTTAGGAGGGGGCGGGCGATCCGCCGAGCAGTACTTC. Its translation: CASSLGGGGRSAEQYF. V usage is TRBV11-1 and J usage is TRBJ2-7, with TRBD1 identical over 7 bases. V gave up 1 base and J gave up 6 bases; unmatched junction bases: 12. Germline CDR1 and CDR2: SGHAT and FQDESV (reference sequence). The length of the CDR3 is 16 residues.

V usage is TRBV18 and J usage is TRBJ1-2; possibly TRBD1 for D (6 bases). The V gene's germline CDR1 is KGHSH and CDR2 LQKENI. The CDR3 runs to 13 residues. With 6 bases removed from V and 2 bases from J, the gap between germline ends came to 10 bases. CDR3 sequence (DNA): TGTGCCAGCTCGCCGGGACAAAACTATGGCTACACCTTC. This translates into CASSPGQNYGYTF.

The J gene is TRBJ1-3, the V gene TRBV5-1; 11 nucleotides match TRBD1. The CDR3 has 15 residues. Unmatched junction bases numbered 4, after V lost 4 bases and J lost 4 bases. CDR1 and CDR2 (germline): SGHRS, YFSETQ. CDR3 sequence reads: CASSLDRGRGNTIYF. CDR3 bases: TGCGCCAGCAGCCTGGACAGGGGGCGCGGAAACACCATATATTTT.

The chain uses TRBV28 and TRBJ2-1, with D perhaps TRBD1 (6 bases). V gave up 5 bases and J gave up 2 bases, with 13 bases separating them. CDR1 MDHEN and CDR2 SYDVKM come from the germline V gene. The CDR3 covers 15 residues. CDR3 bases: TGTGCCAGCAGTCTACAGGGTCCCCCCTACAATGAGCAGTTCTTC. As protein: CASSLQGPPYNEQFF.

V and J are TRBV6-5 and TRBJ2-3; 7 bases align to TRBD1. Germline V gives CDR1 MNHEY, CDR2 SVGAGI. The CDR3 loop spans 14 amino acids. With 7 bases clipped from V and 3 bases from J, the junction kept 7 bases outside the gene matches. The CDR3 DNA sequence: TGTGCCAGCAAGCGGACAGGTGGGACAGATACGCAGTATTTT. Its translation is CASKRTGGTDTQYF.

The J gene is TRBJ2-6, the V gene TRBV6-5; D ambiguous. In germline, CDR1 is MNHEY, CDR2 SVGAGI. This CDR3 comprises 13 residues. V lost 6 bases and J 1 base, leaving 4 bases between the germline ends. This CDR3 is CASSISGANVLTF. For the CDR3, the DNA is TGTGCCAGCAGCATTTCTGGGGCCAACGTCCTGACTTTC.

The CDR3 reads CASSWDSWQGDEQYF. The CDR3 region has the DNA TGTGCCAGCAGTTGGGACAGCTGGCAGGGAGACGAGCAGTACTTC. The chain has TRBV6-2 or TRBV6-3 and TRBJ2-7, with 7 bases that match TRBD1. The CDR3 is 15 residues long. V shed 4 bases and J 5 bases; nucleotides not matched to a gene: 11. Per the germline V gene, CDR1 is MNHEY and CDR2 is SVGEGT.

This chain uses TRBV7-2 with TRBJ1-2; D unclear. Germline CDR1 and CDR2: SGHTA and FQGNSA. The CDR3 is 12 amino acids. CDR3 nucleotide sequence: TGTGTAGCGGGGAGGCTCGGGTATGGCTACACCTTC. As protein: CVAGRLGYGYTF.

This clone was detected only a few times. The chain has TRBV5-1 and TRBJ2-5, with TRBD2 matching 8 bases. The CDR3 contains 16 residues. Unmatched junction bases numbered 6, after V lost 0 bases and J lost 2 bases. Germline CDR1 is SGHRS and CDR2 is YFSETQ. In DNA form, the CDR3 reads TGCGCCAGCAGCTTGGTGGTGACTAGCGTTCAAGAGACCCAGTACTTC. It encodes CASSLVVTSVQETQYF.